Shown below are 5 T cell receptor beta chains from a single sample sequenced in a study of cytomegalovirus exposure and HLA in healthy donors. The PCR had 60 Vbeta and 13 Jbeta primers. Sequencing used immunoSEQ multiplex PCR; TCRdb keeps in-frame clones, though not all of them. Of about 120,000 clones in the sample, roughly 80% were seen once. The sample taken for sequencing was PBMCs. The receptors stem from a woman in her 50s in good health and CMV-seronegative.

V gene TRBV2 combines with J gene TRBJ1-2; 7 nucleotides agree with TRBD1. There are 17 residues in the CDR3. The J segment lost 1 base and the V segment lost 3 bases, leaving 11 bases of the junction unmatched. Germline CDR1 and CDR2: SNHLY and FYNNEI. As DNA, the CDR3 is TGTGCCAGCAGTGACCGAATAGGGGGCAGGAATAACTATGGCTACACCTTC. As protein: CASSDRIGGRNNYGYTF.

This clone has just a few counts. This rearrangement joins TRBV29-1 to TRBJ2-7; 9 bases are shared with TRBD1. With V trimmed by 6 bases and J by 5 bases, 5 bases remained unmatched. Per the germline V gene, CDR1 is SQVTM and CDR2 is ANQGSEA. The CDR3 has 12 residues. The CDR3 DNA is TGCAGCGTCGGGGACAGGGTGAACGAGCAGTACTTC. Residues: CSVGDRVNEQYF.

As for this clone: Germline and junction disagree at one end, which may indicate a read error. This rearrangement joins TRBV18 to TRBJ1-1; D call uncertain. CDR1 is KGHSH, CDR2 LQKENI, per germline. This CDR3 contains 13 residues. CDR3 sequence (DNA): TGTGCCAGCTCCCCACTAAAGGCAGGTGAAGCTTTCTTT. Translated: CASSPLKAGEAFF.

The chain carries TRBV7-2 and TRBJ2-3, with 16 bases identical to TRBD2. The CDR3 spans 16 residues. Trimming took 5 bases from V and 3 from J; bases not matched to a gene: 2. In germline, CDR1 is SGHTA, CDR2 FQGNSA. The CDR3 loop is CASSGTSGRVTDTQYF. The CDR3 nucleotides are TGTGCCAGCAGCGGGACTAGCGGGAGGGTGACAGATACGCAGTATTTT.

The chain is built from TRBV9 and TRBJ1-5; D call uncertain. The germline V gene has CDR1 SGDLS and CDR2 YYNGEE. CDR3 length equals 15 residues. V was clipped by 0 bases and J by 3 bases, with 10 bases between them. This CDR3 is CASSVDSQTNQPQHF. The CDR3 DNA is TGTGCCAGCAGCGTAGACAGTCAGACCAATCAGCCCCAGCATTTT.